The 14 T cell receptor beta chains below all came from one sample that was sequenced in a study of blood T cell repertoires in COVID-19 (dated by TCRdb to 2020 to 2021). Receptor libraries were prepared by the immunoSEQ multiplex PCR assay. Imported from immuneACCESS, the table was reduced by TCRdb to in-frame sequences with V and J called. These copies leave out some clones; in studies compared against another copy, an unresolved V gene accounts for under half, and the cause of the remainder is not known. The table for this sample lists 200,000 to 300,000 clones; more than 75% of them were counted only once. Of the sample, approximately 2.4% falls within the top ten clones. Material: PBMCs or T cells enriched from blood (not recorded which). These receptors all stem from a woman younger than 35 who had recovered from COVID-19.

The rearrangement joins TRBV11-2 to TRBJ1-3, with D tentatively TRBD1 (5 bases). The CDR3 spans 16 residues. The germline V gene has CDR1 SGHAT and CDR2 FQNNGV. Trimming removed 1 base from V and 4 bases from J, with 14 bases in between. The CDR3 spells CASSLVWGDLGNTIYF. The CDR3 region has the DNA TGTGCCAGCAGCTTAGTATGGGGGGACCTCGGAAACACCATATATTTT.

The V gene is TRBV5-1, the J gene TRBJ2-2, with 7 bases aligning to TRBD1. Trimming at V came to 0 bases and at J to 4 bases, leaving 3 bases not matched to a gene. The CDR3 sequence is 15 residues long. Germline CDR1 and CDR2: SGHRS and YFSETQ. This CDR3 reads CASSLEQGSTGELFF. CDR3 sequence (DNA): TGCGCCAGCAGCTTGGAACAGGGGAGCACCGGGGAGCTGTTTTTT.

This clone has only one observation. This sequence joins TRBV29-1 and TRBJ2-1, with D tentatively TRBD1 (5 bases). Germline CDR1 reads SQVTM; CDR2 reads ANQGSEA. The CDR3 extends over 17 amino acids. The V and J ends lost 7 bases and 5 bases respectively, with 27 bases between them. The CDR3 region is CSAAVSLRWGDDNEQFF. In DNA, the CDR3 is TGCAGCGCTGCGGTTAGTCTCCGTTGGGGCGATGACAATGAGCAGTTCTTC.

V and J are TRBV7-6 and TRBJ1-2; D gene unclear. V was pared by 0 bases and J by 1 base, with 3 bases between. This CDR3 region has 13 residues. The germline CDR1 and CDR2 sequences are SGHVS and FNYEAQ. CDR3 sequence: CASSLAVNYGYTF. The DNA of the CDR3 is TGTGCCAGCAGCTTAGCCGTTAACTATGGCTACACCTTC.

V gene TRBV4-1 combines with J gene TRBJ1-1, with 7 bases that match TRBD1. The CDR3 loop spans 15 amino acids. V was pared by 0 bases and J by 4 bases, with 5 bases of the junction left unmatched. Germline loops: CDR1 MGHRA, CDR2 YSYEKL. CDR3: CASSQESRGFTEAFF. Here the CDR3 DNA reads TGCGCCAGCAGCCAAGAAAGCAGGGGGTTCACTGAAGCTTTCTTT.

CDR3 loop: CASAPGDRENEKLFF. The CDR3 coding sequence is TGTGCCAGCGCCCCCGGGGACAGAGAAAATGAAAAACTGTTTTTT. The gene calls are TRBV2 and TRBJ1-4, with 7 bases matching TRBD1. The V and J ends lost 8 bases and 5 bases, in that order; junction bases with no gene match: 11. The CDR3 runs to 15 residues. CDR1 is SNHLY and CDR2 is FYNNEI in the germline V gene.

This sequence joins TRBV3-1 (or the pseudogene TRBV3-2) and TRBJ2-7, with a tentative D call TRBD1 (6 bases). Trimming cost V 0 bases and J 0 bases, with 12 bases left between them. Germline values: CDR1 LGHDT, CDR2 YNNKEL (reference sequence). The length of the CDR3 is 16 residues. CDR3 region: CASSQDWKGDSYEQYF. For the CDR3, the DNA is TGTGCCAGCAGCCAAGATTGGAAGGGGGACTCCTACGAGCAGTACTTC.

The CDR3 region is CASSVERGGYGYTF. DNA for the CDR3: TGTGCCAGCAGCGTAGAGAGAGGGGGCTATGGCTACACCTTC. V and J are TRBV9 and TRBJ1-2; D might be TRBD1 (6 bases). The CDR3 has 14 amino acids. Germline CDR1 is SGDLS and CDR2 is YYNGEE. V was pared by 0 bases and J by 4 bases, with 10 bases between.

The J gene is TRBJ1-3, the V gene TRBV4-1; 7 nucleotides agree with TRBD1. The V segment lost 2 bases and the J segment 9 bases; nucleotides outside the gene matches: 10. The germline CDR1 and CDR2 sequences are MGHRA and YSYEKL. This CDR3 has 15 residues. CDR3 sequence (DNA): TGCGCCAGCAGCCAACCGATAGACAGGGCGGGCACCATATATTTT. It is translated as CASSQPIDRAGTIYF.

The rearrangement links TRBV28 to TRBJ2-5; D is possibly TRBD2 (7 bases). Germline CDR1 is MDHEN and CDR2 is SYDVKM. CDR3 length: 14 amino acids. The germline V and J ends were trimmed by 8 bases and 5 bases, with 18 bases remaining between them. CDR3 in DNA: TGTGCCAGCGGCTTTTTGCGGGGGCGCGAGACCCAGTACTTC. This translates into CASGFLRGRETQYF.

V gene TRBV11-3 combines with J gene TRBJ2-7; 8 nucleotides line up with TRBD1. Germline V gives CDR1 SGHNT, CDR2 YENEEA. V shed 5 bases, J shed 2 bases, and the junction held 8 bases outside the gene matches. This CDR3 region has 15 residues. The CDR3 loop reads CASSNRTGLTYEQYF. The CDR3 DNA is TGTGCCAGCAGCAACCGGACAGGGTTGACCTACGAGCAGTACTTC.

The CDR3: CASSKDRNFYTF. Written as DNA, the CDR3 is TGTGCCAGTAGTAAGGACAGGAATTTCTACACCTTC. The chain combines TRBV19 with TRBJ1-2; 7 nucleotides line up with TRBD1. This CDR3 region has 12 residues. In germline, CDR1 is LNHDA, CDR2 SQIVND (reference sequence). J lost 10 bases, V lost 4 bases, and 6 bases had no gene match.

This clone has just a few counts. V and J are TRBV5-1 and TRBJ1-4; TRBD1 matches at 10 bases. The CDR3 extends over 20 amino acids. Trimming took 0 bases from V and 5 from J; bases not matched to a gene: 16. Germline V gives CDR1 SGHRS, CDR2 YFSETQ. CDR3 sequence: CASSLERRDRGQQGNEKLFF. CDR3 DNA sequence: TGCGCCAGCAGCTTGGAACGTCGGGACAGGGGACAACAGGGGAATGAAAAACTGTTTTTT.

J is TRBJ1-5 and V is TRBV2; D gene unclear. The CDR3 has 13 amino acids. The germline V and J ends were trimmed by 7 bases and 0 bases, with 7 bases remaining between them. Germline V gives CDR1 SNHLY, CDR2 FYNNEI. In DNA, the CDR3 is TGTGCCAGCAATTATATTAGCAATCAGCCCCAGCATTTT. This gives the protein CASNYISNQPQHF. The full variable domain, rest sourced from reference TRBV2 and TRBJ1-5, is EPEVTQTPSHQVTQMGQEVILRCVPISNHLYFYWYRQILGQKVEFLVSFYNNEISEKSEIFDDQFSVERPDGSNFTLKIRSTKLEDSAMYFCASNYISNQPQHFGDGTRLSIL.